Presented here are 28 T cell receptor beta chains from one specimen sequenced in a study of T cells after yellow fever vaccination. TCRdb redid the calling of the 5' RACE reads with MiXCR, one entry per CDR3 protein. The table lists hundreds of thousands of distinct CDR3 sequences, around 4% of them singletons. This specimen consisted of PBMCs, obtained on the day of the yellow fever booster vaccination. Source of these receptors: a man aged 18-30 years who received the YFV17D yellow fever vaccine.

This clonotype has at least ten counts. The V call is TRBV4-1, the J call TRBJ1-1; D uncertain. V lost 0 bases, J lost 3 bases, and 8 bases lay in between. This CDR3 has 14 amino acids. CDR1 and CDR2 (germline): MGHRA, YSYEKL. The CDR3 region is CASSQEKIYTEAFF. The CDR3 bases are TGCGCCAGCAGCCAAGAGAAAATCTACACTGAAGCTTTCTTT.

This clonotype was seen many times. The rearrangement links TRBV10-3 to TRBJ1-5, with no clear D. The V gene lost 8 bases and the J gene lost 3 bases, with 11 bases spanning the gap. CDR1 is ENHRY and CDR2 is SYGVKD in the germline V gene. This CDR3 is built from 13 residues. The CDR3 region has the DNA TGTGCCATCCGATCACAATCCAATCAGCCCCAGCATTTT. This gives the protein CAIRSQSNQPQHF.

This clonotype was found a few times. The V call is TRBV5-1, the J call TRBJ2-1; maybe TRBD2 (5 bases). CDR1 is SGHRS, CDR2 YFSETQ, per germline. The V gene lost 3 bases and the J gene lost 5 bases, with 15 bases spanning the gap. This CDR3 is built from 15 residues. The CDR3 is CASSYAGYSNNEQFF. CDR3 DNA sequence: TGCGCCAGCAGCTATGCGGGCTATTCTAACAATGAGCAGTTCTTC.

This clonotype was seen many times. The genes are TRBV6-2 or TRBV6-3 and TRBJ2-7; D remains ambiguous. Trimming took off 6 bases at V and 2 bases at J, with 17 bases between the two ends. The CDR3 sequence is 15 residues long. CDR1 is MNHEY and CDR2 is SVGEGT in the germline V gene. CDR3 DNA: TGTGCCAGCAGCCCCCGTAGGACGCCGACCTACGAGCAGTACTTC. Residues: CASSPRRTPTYEQYF.

The sample holds many counts of this clonotype. The genes are TRBV7-2 and TRBJ2-5; 11 positions agree with TRBD2. Germline CDR1 is SGHTA and CDR2 is FQGNSA. J gave up 5 bases and V 2 bases, and 4 bases lay outside the gene matches. This CDR3 is 15 amino acids long. In DNA, the CDR3 is TGTGCCAGCAGCTTACCACTAGCGGGGGTGGAGACCCAGTACTTC. Protein: CASSLPLAGVETQYF.

This clonotype was counted ten times or more. This rearrangement joins TRBV4-1 to TRBJ1-6; a possible D gene is TRBD1 (5 bases). Germline loops: CDR1 MGHRA, CDR2 YSYEKL. The V and J ends lost 0 bases and 7 bases respectively, with 10 bases between them. The CDR3 has 15 residues. The CDR3 sequence: CASSQDPGRNSPLHF. DNA of the CDR3: TGCGCCAGCAGCCAAGACCCGGGGCGAAATTCACCCCTCCACTTT.

This clonotype was counted many times. The DNA of the CDR3 is TGTGCCAGCAGTTCAAGGGTTGGGGCAGATACGCAGTATTTT. Protein product: CASSSRVGADTQYF. This sequence joins TRBV28 and TRBJ2-3; the D is unclear. Looked up from germline, CDR1 is MDHEN and CDR2 is SYDVKM. The V end lost 4 bases, the J end lost 4 bases, and 12 bases lay between the germline ends. This CDR3 region has 14 residues.

This clonotype was recorded a few times. This CDR3 is CASSKNTGGNYGYTF. The CDR3 region has the DNA TGTGCCAGCAGTAAAAATACAGGGGGCAACTATGGCTACACCTTC. The V and J genes are TRBV6-5 and TRBJ1-2; 9 nucleotides line up with TRBD1. The J segment lost 2 bases and the V segment lost 5 bases, leaving 6 bases of the junction unmatched. The germline CDR1 and CDR2 sequences are MNHEY and SVGAGI. The CDR3 totals 15 residues.

In its sample, this clonotype was seen many times. CDR3 sequence reads: CASSLVRGYGYTF. The CDR3 nucleotides read TGTGCCAGCAGTTTAGTGAGGGGTTATGGCTACACCTTC. The chain links TRBV27 to TRBJ1-2; tentatively, D is TRBD1 (5 bases). V was cut by 2 bases and J by 5 bases, with 9 bases left in between. CDR3 size: 13 residues. Germline loops: CDR1 MNHEY, CDR2 SMNVEV (reference sequence).

This clonotype was picked up many times. The chain is built from TRBV12-3 or TRBV12-4 and TRBJ1-1; D is ambiguous. Trimming took off 7 bases at V and 1 base at J, with 10 bases between the two ends. This CDR3 contains 13 residues. CDR3 region: CASTLLGNTEAFF. The DNA for the CDR3 is TGTGCCAGCACCCTTCTGGGGAACACTGAAGCTTTCTTT.

This clonotype was found a few times. The rearrangement uses TRBV6-2 or TRBV6-3 and TRBJ1-5; 9 bases line up with TRBD1. Germline V gene data show CDR1 as MNHEY and CDR2 as SVGEGT. The V gene end was trimmed by 0 bases and the J gene end by 5 bases; junction bases not matched to a gene: 8. This CDR3 comprises 17 residues. The CDR3 spells CASSYSRTGEWDQPQHF. The CDR3 bases are TGTGCCAGCAGTTACTCTCGGACAGGGGAGTGGGATCAGCCCCAGCATTTT.

This clonotype was seen ten or more times. V is TRBV4-2 and J is TRBJ2-1; D is undetermined. CDR3 size: 13 residues. Between the trimmed V and J ends, which lost 0 bases and 7 bases, there was a span of 7 bases. CDR1 is LGHNA, CDR2 YNFKEQ, per germline. The CDR3 spells CASSQENLNEQFF. The CDR3 nucleotides read TGTGCCAGCAGCCAAGAAAATCTAAATGAGCAGTTCTTC.

The table lists this clonotype with many counts. The gene calls are TRBV7-9 and TRBJ2-7; unclear D gene. The germline V and J ends were trimmed by 5 bases and 0 bases, with 20 bases remaining between them. Germline CDR1 reads SEHNR; CDR2 reads FQNEAQ (reference sequence). The CDR3 contains 17 residues. The CDR3 nucleotides are TGTGCCAGCAGCGTAAAGGGATCCAGCAGGAGCTCCTACGAGCAGTACTTC. Residues: CASSVKGSSRSSYEQYF.

This rearrangement joins TRBV7-9 to TRBJ2-1; D not certain. This CDR3 comprises 14 residues. Germline V gives CDR1 SEHNR, CDR2 FQNEAQ (reference sequence). The ends were cut back, 4 bases at V and 3 bases at J, with 10 bases in the middle. Here the CDR3 reads CASSSNWGYNEQFF. The CDR3 DNA reads TGTGCCAGCAGCTCTAATTGGGGCTACAATGAGCAGTTCTTC.

This chain connects TRBV7-8 to TRBJ2-5; tentative D call: TRBD2 (5 bases). Germline loops: CDR1 SGHVS, CDR2 FQNEAQ. V was pared by 5 bases and J by 1 base, with 17 bases between. This CDR3 region has 16 residues. The CDR3: CASSPPLGAAQETQYF. For the CDR3, the DNA is TGTGCCAGCAGCCCACCCCTGGGAGCGGCCCAAGAGACCCAGTACTTC.

The table lists this clonotype with many counts. This chain connects TRBV27 to TRBJ1-5; unclear D gene. In germline, CDR1 is MNHEY, CDR2 SMNVEV (reference sequence). CDR3 length equals 14 residues. V lost 3 bases and J 0 bases, leaving 6 bases between the germline ends. The DNA of the CDR3 is TGTGCCAGCAGTTTTTTAGGTAGCAATCAGCCCCAGCATTTT. It translates to CASSFLGSNQPQHF.

This clonotype was observed a handful of times. The chain links TRBV6-5 to TRBJ2-3; 7 bases are shared with TRBD2. V gave up 5 bases and J gave up 4 bases; unmatched junction bases: 6. The CDR3 contains 14 residues. Germline loops: CDR1 MNHEY, CDR2 SVGAGI. The CDR3 region has the DNA TGTGCCAGCAGTACGAGCGGGGTCCCAGATACGCAGTATTTT. It codes for CASSTSGVPDTQYF.

This clonotype was counted at least ten times. The genes are TRBV5-1 and TRBJ2-5, with no clear D. Germline values: CDR1 SGHRS, CDR2 YFSETQ. Trimming shortened V by 1 base and J by 7 bases, and 17 bases separated the two germline ends. This CDR3 contains 15 residues. For the CDR3, the DNA is TGCGCCAGCAGCTTGAACAGCAAACCCCCGGGGACCCAGTACTTC. Translated: CASSLNSKPPGTQYF.

In this sample, this clonotype turned up many times. CDR3 residues: CSAPHLSGIYNEQFF. The CDR3 DNA follows: TGCAGTGCTCCCCACTTGAGCGGGATCTACAATGAGCAGTTCTTC. This sequence joins TRBV20-1 and TRBJ2-1; 7 bases agree with TRBD2. The CDR3 runs 15 residues. The V gene's germline CDR1 is DFQATT and CDR2 SNEGSKA (reference sequence). V trimming: 5 bases; J trimming: 3 bases; junction bases outside the gene matches: 10.

On this clonotype: The junction does not match germline at one end; this may be a read error. This chain connects TRBV2 to TRBJ2-3; D might be TRBD1 (6 bases). Germline V gene data show CDR1 as SNHLY and CDR2 as FYNNEI. The CDR3 covers 12 residues. CDR3 region: CAGTGFGDTLYF. CDR3 DNA sequence: TGTGCCGGAACAGGGTTCGGAGATACGCTGTATTTT.

The chain recombines TRBV12-3 or TRBV12-4 with TRBJ1-2, with 8 positions matching TRBD1. CDR3 length: 15 amino acids. J gave up 1 base and V 5 bases, and 6 bases lay outside the gene matches. Here the CDR3 DNA reads TGTGCCAGCAGTGAGACAGGGGAGTATAACTATGGCTACACCTTC. Translated, it gives CASSETGEYNYGYTF.

This clonotype was counted ten times or more. This chain connects TRBV20-1 to TRBJ2-1; D unclear. The V gene's germline CDR1 is DFQATT and CDR2 SNEGSKA (reference sequence). V shed 5 bases and J shed 15 bases, with 14 bases lying between them. This CDR3 has 10 residues. CDR3 sequence: CSADVGKPFF. Here the CDR3 DNA reads TGCAGTGCTGACGTGGGAAAACCGTTCTTC.

J is TRBJ1-1 and V is TRBV18; D ambiguous. The CDR3 has 16 residues. V was trimmed by 0 bases and J by 3 bases, leaving 14 bases between them. Germline V gene lookup returns CDR1 KGHSH and CDR2 LQKENI. The CDR3 region is CASSPPLPGMHTEAFF. CDR3 nucleotide sequence: TGTGCCAGCTCACCACCACTTCCGGGGATGCACACTGAAGCTTTCTTT. The full variable domain, completed using reference TRBV18 and TRBJ1-1, is NAGVMQNPRHLVRRRGQEARLRCSPMKGHSHVYWYRQLPEEGLKFMVYLQKENIIDESGMPKERFSAEFPKEGPSILRIQQVVRGDSAAYFCASSPPLPGMHTEAFFGQGTRLTVV.

J is TRBJ2-5 and V is TRBV29-1; 7 bases are a match to TRBD2. V shed 3 bases and J 4 bases; nucleotides not matched to a gene: 5. This CDR3 comprises 13 residues. The germline CDR1 and CDR2 sequences are SQVTM and ANQGSEA. This CDR3 is CSVDGREAETQYF. CDR3 sequence (DNA): TGCAGCGTTGATGGCCGGGAGGCAGAGACCCAGTACTTC.

The table lists this clonotype with a few counts. CDR3: CASSQEEGNHSPDTQYF. Here the CDR3 DNA reads TGCGCCAGCAGCCAAGAAGAGGGAAACCACTCCCCAGATACGCAGTATTTT. This chain connects TRBV4-3 to TRBJ2-3; tentative D call: TRBD2 (5 bases). CDR3 length: 17 residues. Germline V lookup: CDR1 LGHNA, CDR2 YSLEER. The germline V and J ends were trimmed by 0 bases and 4 bases, with 17 bases remaining between them.

There are many counts of this clonotype. This chain joins TRBV19 and TRBJ2-7; 8 bases map to TRBD2. The CDR3 runs to 13 residues. The V gene end was trimmed by 7 bases and the J gene end by 6 bases; junction bases not matched to a gene: 8. Germline V CDR1 and CDR2: LNHDA, SQIVND (reference sequence). The CDR3, as DNA: TGTGCCAGTACCACCGGACTAGCAGCCGAGCAGTACTTC. Encoded protein: CASTTGLAAEQYF.

The J gene is TRBJ2-3, the V gene TRBV12-3 or TRBV12-4; 9 nucleotides match TRBD2. V shed 10 bases, J shed 5 bases, and the junction held 16 bases outside the gene matches. There are 16 residues in the CDR3. The CDR3 sequence is CATTTRPSGAGDTQYF. CDR3 DNA: TGTGCCACCACCACCCGGCCTAGCGGGGCGGGAGATACGCAGTATTTT.

This chain connects TRBV12-3 or TRBV12-4 to TRBJ1-6, with a weak D call TRBD1 (6 bases). The CDR3 runs 15 residues. Deletions cut 5 bases from V and 10 bases from J, with 18 bases between. The CDR3 bases are TGTGCCAGCAGTCGCTGGGGGGGCGAAGGATCACCCCTCCACTTT. It is translated as CASSRWGGEGSPLHF.